This T cell receptor (beta chain) was retrieved from a study of blood T cell repertoires in COVID-19. Libraries were prepared by immunoSEQ multiplex PCR; TCRdb keeps only in-frame clonotypes and omits some of them. The sample contains about 240,000 clones, about 90% of which appear only once. V lost 4 bases and J 6 bases, leaving 20 bases between the germline ends. The CDR3 has 16 residues. Germline V gene lookup returns CDR1 SGDLS and CDR2 YYNGEE. The gene calls are TRBV9 and TRBJ2-1, with a possible D match to TRBD2 (6 bases). What was sequenced was peripheral blood. The TCR comes from a man between 60 and 75 years old who had recovered from COVID-19. The CDR3: CASSSQSGTSPNEQFF. The CDR3 DNA reads TGTGCCAGCAGCTCACAATCCGGGACTTCTCCCAATGAGCAGTTCTTC.